Listed below are T cell receptor beta chains from one sample, sequenced in a study of blood T cell repertoires in COVID-19. TCRdb's table, derived via immunoSEQ multiplex PCR, lists solely in-frame clones and lacks some. The table lists some 530,000 clones, around 85% of them singletons. The sample comprised PBMCs or T cells enriched from blood (not recorded which). The receptors were sampled from a woman in her sixties who had recovered from COVID-19. CDR3s include the opening cysteine and the closing phenylalanine or tryptophan. Each record gives: J gene, clone size, V gene, CDR3 length, D gene, CDR3 protein, CDR3 DNA. The D gene is left open where the match is weak. The size field is filled for only some rows; it gives once, few, many or a size class.

>TRBJ1-3|-|TRBV10-2|15|TRBD1
CASSESGTGWNTIYF
TGCGCCAGCAGTGAATCCGGGACAGGGTGGAACACCATATATTTT
>TRBJ1-1|-|TRBV11-2|14|TRBD1
CASSAGQYYTEAFF
TGTGCCAGCAGCGCGGGACAGTATTACACTGAAGCTTTCTTT
>TRBJ2-1|-|TRBV5-1|16|TRBD2
CASSPYGAGVDNEQFF
TGCGCCAGCAGCCCCTACGGGGCGGGGGTCGACAATGAGCAGTTCTTC
>TRBJ1-2|-|TRBV29-1|12|-
CSVDKGIGGYTF
TGCAGCGTTGACAAGGGGATAGGTGGCTACACCTTC
>TRBJ2-1|-|TRBV9|18|TRBD2
CASSVLGLSGGSYNEQFF
TGTGCCAGCAGCGTTCTGGGGCTCAGCGGGGGATCCTACAATGAGCAGTTCTTC
>TRBJ2-4|-|TRBV7-2|14|TRBD2
CASSLAGGENIQYF
TGTGCCAGCAGCTTAGCGGGGGGGGAAAACATTCAGTACTTC
>TRBJ1-3|-|TRBV11-3|17|-
CASSSTGTTYSGNTIYF
TGTGCCAGCAGTAGCACAGGGACTACTTACTCTGGAAACACCATATATTTT
>TRBJ1-2|-|TRBV19|13|TRBD1
CASIGQGATGYTF
TGTGCCAGTATCGGACAGGGGGCGACAGGCTACACCTTC
>TRBJ1-2|-|TRBV2|15|TRBD1
CASSGDPGGNYGYTF
TGTGCCAGCAGCGGGGACCCAGGGGGTAACTATGGCTACACCTTC
>TRBJ2-7|-|TRBV4-1|15|TRBD1
CASSQGSGTGVEQYF
TGCGCCAGCAGCCAAGGGAGCGGGACAGGGGTAGAGCAGTACTTC
>TRBJ1-4|-|TRBV2|17|-
CASSTSQGPATNEKLFF
TGTGCCAGCAGTACCAGCCAGGGGCCTGCAACTAATGAAAAACTGTTTTTT
>TRBJ2-7|-|TRBV6-5|12|-
CASSYRGYEQYF
TGTGCCAGCAGTTACAGGGGGTACGAGCAGTACTTC
>TRBJ1-5|-|TRBV28|15|TRBD1
CASRDGTAHNQPQHF
TGTGCCAGCAGAGACGGGACAGCCCACAATCAGCCCCAGCATTTT
>TRBJ1-2|-|TRBV24-1|16|TRBD1
CATSDRGQGTLYGYTF
TGTGCCACCAGTGATCGTGGACAGGGCACCCTCTATGGCTACACCTTC
>TRBJ2-7|-|TRBV11-3|14|-
CASSFRGPTYEQYF
TGTGCCAGCAGCTTTAGGGGCCCTACCTACGAGCAGTACTTC
>TRBJ1-3|-|TRBV15|17|-
CATSRGRGQHSGNTIYF
TGTGCCACCAGCAGAGGCCGTGGACAGCACTCTGGAAACACCATATATTTT
>TRBJ1-4|-|TRBV2|13|-
CASSDFPGKKLFF
TGTGCCAGCAGTGATTTCCCAGGGAAAAAACTGTTTTTT
>TRBJ1-1|-|TRBV27|13|TRBD1
CASSQGAYTEAFF
TGTGCCAGCAGTCAGGGGGCGTACACTGAAGCTTTCTTT
>TRBJ2-3|-|TRBV27|17|TRBD1
CASRRGGIQGAWNTQYF
TGTGCCAGCAGACGGGGTGGAATTCAGGGGGCCTGGAATACGCAGTATTTT
>TRBJ1-2|-|TRBV11-2|13|-
CASSPTGNYGYTF
TGTGCCAGCAGCCCTACAGGGAACTATGGCTACACCTTC
>TRBJ2-5|-|TRBV13|17|-
CASSPPGLRTPKGTQYF
TGTGCCAGCAGCCCCCCGGGACTGCGAACGCCTAAAGGGACCCAGTACTTC
>TRBJ2-7|-|TRBV5-5|16|TRBD1
CASSNTRTGRSYEQYF
TGTGCCAGCAGCAATACCCGGACAGGGCGGTCCTACGAGCAGTACTTC
>TRBJ1-2|-|TRBV6-1|13|-
CASSETGTYGYTF
TGTGCCAGCAGTGAAACAGGGACCTATGGCTACACCTTC
>TRBJ2-3|-|TRBV7-2|17|TRBD1
CASSLGTPGGKPDTQYF
TGTGCCAGCAGCTTAGGGACTCCAGGGGGCAAACCAGATACGCAGTATTTT
>TRBJ1-3|few|TRBV19|16|TRBD1
CASTPDRGFSGNTIYF
TGTGCCAGTACCCCGGACAGGGGGTTCTCTGGAAACACCATATATTTT
>TRBJ2-3|-|TRBV11-3|17|-
CASSLRSSGVSTDTQYF
TGTGCCAGCAGCTTAAGGAGCTCGGGGGTGAGCACAGATACGCAGTATTTT
>TRBJ1-1|-|TRBV7-9|15|TRBD1
CASSLVRGLNTEAFF
TGTGCCAGCAGCCTTGTTAGGGGGCTGAACACTGAAGCTTTCTTT
>TRBJ2-3|-|TRBV5-4|15|-
CASSLATPSTDTQYF
TGTGCCAGCAGCTTGGCGACTCCTAGCACAGATACGCAGTATTTT
>TRBJ1-2|-|TRBV11-2|15|-
CASSPLQGRVDGYTF
TGTGCCAGCAGCCCACTTCAGGGCAGGGTTGATGGCTACACCTTC
>TRBJ1-2|-|TRBV2|15|-
CASSVMDRANYGYTF
TGTGCCAGCAGTGTAATGGACAGAGCTAACTATGGCTACACCTTC
>TRBJ2-1|-|TRBV7-2|13|-
CASSLAAGREQFF
TGTGCCAGCAGCTTAGCAGCAGGCCGGGAGCAGTTCTTC
>TRBJ1-2|-|TRBV30|15|-
CAWSVRGRVGGGYTF
TGTGCCTGGAGTGTACGGGGCCGAGTCGGGGGTGGCTACACCTTC
>TRBJ2-3|-|TRBV19|16|-
CASSIGTGSSTDTQYF
TGTGCCAGTAGTATAGGTACGGGGTCTAGCACAGATACGCAGTATTTT
>TRBJ1-2|-|TRBV18|17|TRBD1
CASSPPSLSTGEDGYTF
TGTGCCAGCTCACCACCGTCCCTCTCAACAGGGGAGGATGGCTACACCTTC
>TRBJ1-1|-|TRBV11-2|14|TRBD1
CASSLQGANTEAFF
TGTGCCAGCAGCTTACAGGGGGCGAACACTGAAGCTTTCTTT
>TRBJ2-6|-|TRBV10-3|18|TRBD2
CASRTSGDYISGANVLTF
TGTGCCTCCCGGACTAGCGGGGACTACATCTCTGGGGCCAACGTCCTGACTTTC
>TRBJ2-7|-|TRBV6-5|13|-
CASNKRGLNEQYF
TGTGCCAGCAATAAAAGGGGTCTGAACGAGCAGTACTTC
>TRBJ1-5|-|TRBV12-3/TRBV12-4|12|-
CASSYPRGTQHF
TGTGCCAGCAGTTACCCGCGGGGGACCCAGCATTTT
>TRBJ1-1|-|TRBV6-5|12|-
CASSPGISEAFF
TGTGCCAGCAGCCCAGGGATAAGTGAAGCTTTCTTT
>TRBJ2-1|once|TRBV30|13|-
CAWSALLGLEQFF
TGTGCCTGGAGTGCGCTTCTGGGCCTGGAGCAGTTCTTC
>TRBJ1-4|-|TRBV7-9|16|TRBD1
CASSPGQGPTNEKLFF
TGTGCCAGCAGCCCAGGACAGGGGCCAACTAATGAAAAACTGTTTTTT
>TRBJ1-4|-|TRBV11-2|15|TRBD1
CASSSYTGGGEKLFF
TGTGCCAGCAGCTCGTACACAGGGGGGGGTGAAAAACTGTTTTTT
>TRBJ1-1|-|TRBV28|13|-
CASSFRVATEAFF
TGTGCCAGCAGTTTCAGGGTGGCCACTGAAGCTTTCTTT
>TRBJ2-1|-|TRBV11-3|16|TRBD2
CASSSRLAGGYNEQFF
TGTGCCAGCAGCTCCCGACTAGCGGGGGGTTACAATGAGCAGTTCTTC
>TRBJ2-7|-|TRBV6-5|13|TRBD2
CASGAGGPYEQYF
TGTGCCAGCGGGGCGGGGGGGCCGTACGAGCAGTACTTC
>TRBJ1-5|-|TRBV27|14|-
CASRTTGTNQPQHF
TGTGCCAGCAGAACCACAGGGACGAATCAGCCCCAGCATTTT
>TRBJ1-2|-|TRBV25-1|16|-
CASSTRGSRANYGYTF
TGTGCCAGCAGTACCCGGGGGAGCAGAGCTAACTATGGCTACACCTTC
>TRBJ2-1|-|TRBV18|17|-
CASSASREFSSYNEQFF
TGTGCCAGCTCAGCATCAAGAGAGTTTAGCTCCTACAATGAGCAGTTCTTC
>TRBJ1-6|-|TRBV27|17|TRBD1
CASSLRQGLPFHSPLHF
TGTGCCAGCAGTTTAAGACAGGGGCTCCCTTTCCATTCACCCCTCCACTTT
>TRBJ2-7|-|TRBV11-2|15|TRBD1
CASSPWTGGVAEQYF
TGTGCCAGCAGCCCCTGGACAGGGGGCGTTGCCGAGCAGTACTTC
>TRBJ2-7|-|TRBV11-2|13|-
CASSSSTVYEQYF
TGTGCCAGCAGCTCCTCGACAGTCTACGAGCAGTACTTC
>TRBJ1-5|-|TRBV19|15|-
CASSIGRRDNQPQHF
TGTGCCAGTAGTATAGGCAGGCGGGACAATCAGCCCCAGCATTTT
>TRBJ2-7|-|TRBV18|13|-
CASSPDMAYEQYF
TGTGCCAGCTCACCCGACATGGCCTACGAGCAGTACTTC